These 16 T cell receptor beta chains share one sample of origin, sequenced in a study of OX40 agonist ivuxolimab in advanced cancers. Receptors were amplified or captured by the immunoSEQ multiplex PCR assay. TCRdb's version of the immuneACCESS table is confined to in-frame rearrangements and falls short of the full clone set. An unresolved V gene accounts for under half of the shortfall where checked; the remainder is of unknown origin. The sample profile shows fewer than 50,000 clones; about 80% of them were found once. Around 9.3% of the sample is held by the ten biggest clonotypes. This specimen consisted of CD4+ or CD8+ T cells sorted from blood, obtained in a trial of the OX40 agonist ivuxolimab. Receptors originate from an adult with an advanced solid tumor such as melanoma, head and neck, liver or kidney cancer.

CDR3 nucleotides: TGTGCCAGCAGTCGCCACTTGAACACTGAAGCTTTCTTT. It yields the protein CASSRHLNTEAFF. The V and J genes are TRBV28 and TRBJ1-1, with D unresolved. V lost 5 bases and J lost 0, with 7 bases in between. In germline, CDR1 is MDHEN, CDR2 SYDVKM. This CDR3 has 13 amino acids.

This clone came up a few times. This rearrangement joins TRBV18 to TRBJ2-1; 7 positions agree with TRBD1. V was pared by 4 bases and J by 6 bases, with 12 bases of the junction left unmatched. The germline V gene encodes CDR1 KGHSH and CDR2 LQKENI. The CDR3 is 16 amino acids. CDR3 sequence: CASSRQGLLEGNEQFF. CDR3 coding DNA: TGTGCCAGCTCACGACAGGGCCTCTTAGAGGGCAATGAGCAGTTCTTC.

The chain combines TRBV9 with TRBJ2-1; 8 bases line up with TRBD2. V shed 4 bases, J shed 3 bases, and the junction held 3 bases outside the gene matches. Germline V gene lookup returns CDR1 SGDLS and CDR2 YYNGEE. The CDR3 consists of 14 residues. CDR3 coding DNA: TGTGCCAGCAGCCCCAGCGGGAGCTACAATGAGCAGTTCTTC. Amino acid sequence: CASSPSGSYNEQFF.

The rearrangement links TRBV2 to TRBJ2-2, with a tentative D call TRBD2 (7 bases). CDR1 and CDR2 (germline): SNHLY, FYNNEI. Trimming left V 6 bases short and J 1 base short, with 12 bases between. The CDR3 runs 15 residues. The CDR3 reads CASRGGRGNTGELFF. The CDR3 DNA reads TGTGCCAGCAGAGGGGGGAGGGGGAACACCGGGGAGCTGTTTTTT.

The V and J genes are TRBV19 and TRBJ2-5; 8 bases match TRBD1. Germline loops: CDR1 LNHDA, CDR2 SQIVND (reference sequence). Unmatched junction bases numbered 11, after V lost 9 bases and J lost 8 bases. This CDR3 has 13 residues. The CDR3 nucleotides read TGTGCCAGCCACCCCGGGACAGGTGAAACCCAGTACTTC. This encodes CASHPGTGETQYF.

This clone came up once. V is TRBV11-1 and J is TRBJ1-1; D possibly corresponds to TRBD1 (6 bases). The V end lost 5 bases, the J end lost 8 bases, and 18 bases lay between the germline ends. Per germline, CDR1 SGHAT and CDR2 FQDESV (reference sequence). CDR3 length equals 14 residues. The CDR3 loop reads CASSTGLFFDEAFF. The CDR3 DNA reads TGTGCCAGCAGCACAGGGCTATTTTTCGACGAAGCTTTCTTT.

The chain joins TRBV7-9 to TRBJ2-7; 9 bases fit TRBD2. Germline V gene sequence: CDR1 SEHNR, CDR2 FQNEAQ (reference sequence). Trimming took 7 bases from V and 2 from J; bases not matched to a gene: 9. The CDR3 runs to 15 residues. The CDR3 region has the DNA TGTGCCAGCACCATAGGGGCTAGCGGGGCCTACGAGCAGTACTTC. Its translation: CASTIGASGAYEQYF. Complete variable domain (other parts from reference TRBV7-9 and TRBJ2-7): DTGVSQNPRHKITKRGQNVTFRCDPISEHNRLYWYRQTLGQGPEFLTYFQNEAQLEKSRLLSDRFSAERPKGSFSTLEIQRTEQGDSAMYLCASTIGASGAYEQYFGPGTRLTVT.

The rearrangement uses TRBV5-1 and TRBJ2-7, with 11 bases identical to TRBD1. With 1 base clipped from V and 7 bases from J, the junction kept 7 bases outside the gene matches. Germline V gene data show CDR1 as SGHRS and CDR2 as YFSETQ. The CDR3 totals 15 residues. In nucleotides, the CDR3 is TGCGCCAGCAGCTTGAACGGACAGGGGGCCGGGGAGCAGTACTTC. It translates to CASSLNGQGAGEQYF.

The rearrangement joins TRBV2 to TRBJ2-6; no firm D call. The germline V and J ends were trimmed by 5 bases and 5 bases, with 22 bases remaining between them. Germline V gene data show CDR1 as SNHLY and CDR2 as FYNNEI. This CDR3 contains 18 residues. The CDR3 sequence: CASSYQGSIQSRANVLTF. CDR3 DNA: TGTGCCAGCAGTTATCAAGGTTCGATACAAAGTCGGGCCAACGTCCTGACTTTC.

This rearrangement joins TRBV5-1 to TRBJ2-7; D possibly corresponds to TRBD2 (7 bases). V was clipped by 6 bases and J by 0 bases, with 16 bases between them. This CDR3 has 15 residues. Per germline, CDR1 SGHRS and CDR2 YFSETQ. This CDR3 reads CASTNLAGASYEQYF. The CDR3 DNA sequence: TGCGCCAGCACCAACTTGGCGGGGGCCTCCTACGAGCAGTACTTC.

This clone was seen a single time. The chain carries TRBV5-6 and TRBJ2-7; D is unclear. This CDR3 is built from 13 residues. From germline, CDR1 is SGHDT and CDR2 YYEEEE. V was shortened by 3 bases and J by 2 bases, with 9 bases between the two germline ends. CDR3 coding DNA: TGTGCCAGCAGCTCGTTCTTAGCCTACGAGCAGTACTTC. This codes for CASSSFLAYEQYF.

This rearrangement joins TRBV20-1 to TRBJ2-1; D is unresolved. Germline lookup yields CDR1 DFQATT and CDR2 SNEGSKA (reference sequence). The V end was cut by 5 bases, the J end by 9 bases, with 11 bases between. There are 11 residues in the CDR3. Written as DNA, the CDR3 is TGCAGTGCTGATATGACGGGTGAGCAGTTCTTC. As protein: CSADMTGEQFF.

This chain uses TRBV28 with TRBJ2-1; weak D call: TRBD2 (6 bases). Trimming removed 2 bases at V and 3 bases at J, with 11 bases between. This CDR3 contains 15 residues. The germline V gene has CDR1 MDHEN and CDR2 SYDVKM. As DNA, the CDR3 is TGTGCCAGCAGTTTAGGGCGGGGTCTCTACAATGAGCAGTTCTTC. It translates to CASSLGRGLYNEQFF.

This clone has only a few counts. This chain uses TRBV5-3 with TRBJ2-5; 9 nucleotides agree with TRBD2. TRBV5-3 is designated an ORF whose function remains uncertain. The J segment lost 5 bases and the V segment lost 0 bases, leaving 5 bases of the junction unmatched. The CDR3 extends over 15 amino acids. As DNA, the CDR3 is TGTGCCAGAAGCTTGGTGCTAGCGGGGAGGGAGACCCAGTACTTC. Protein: CARSLVLAGRETQYF.

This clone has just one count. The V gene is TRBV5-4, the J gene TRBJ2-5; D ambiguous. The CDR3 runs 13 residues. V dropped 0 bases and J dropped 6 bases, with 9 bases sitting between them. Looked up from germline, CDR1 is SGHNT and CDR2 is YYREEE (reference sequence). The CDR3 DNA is TGTGCCAGCAGCTTGGCACTCGAAAAGACCCAGTACTTC. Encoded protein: CASSLALEKTQYF. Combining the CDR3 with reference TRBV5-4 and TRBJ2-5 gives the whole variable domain ETGVTQSPTHLIKTRGQQVTLRCSSQSGHNTVSWYQQALGQGPQFIFQYYREEENGRGNFPPRFSGLQFPNYSSELNVNALELDDSALYLCASSLALEKTQYFGPGTRLLVL.

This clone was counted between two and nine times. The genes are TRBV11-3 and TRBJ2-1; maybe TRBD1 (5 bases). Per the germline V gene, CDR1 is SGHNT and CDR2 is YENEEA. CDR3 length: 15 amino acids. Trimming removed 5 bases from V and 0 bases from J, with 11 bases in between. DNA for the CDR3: TGTGCCAGCAGCCTAAGGGGTAGCTCCTACAATGAGCAGTTCTTC. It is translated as CASSLRGSSYNEQFF.